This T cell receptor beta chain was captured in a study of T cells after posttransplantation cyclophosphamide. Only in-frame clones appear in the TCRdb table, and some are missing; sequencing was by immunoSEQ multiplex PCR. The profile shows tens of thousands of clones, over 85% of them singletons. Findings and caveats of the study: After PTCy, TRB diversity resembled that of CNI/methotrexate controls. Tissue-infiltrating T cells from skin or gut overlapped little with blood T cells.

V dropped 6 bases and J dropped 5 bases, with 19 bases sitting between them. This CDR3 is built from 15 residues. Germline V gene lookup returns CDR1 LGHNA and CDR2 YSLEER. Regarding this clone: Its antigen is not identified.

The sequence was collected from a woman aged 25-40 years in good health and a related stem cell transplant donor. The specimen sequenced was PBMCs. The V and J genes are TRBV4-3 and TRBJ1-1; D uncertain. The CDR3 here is CASSREPDGGTEAFF. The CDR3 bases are TGCGCCAGCAGTCGAGAGCCAGACGGCGGGACTGAAGCTTTCTTT.